This T cell receptor beta chain emerged from a study of STAT5B mutations in CD4+ large granular lymphocyte leukemia (dated by TCRdb to the early 2020s). Study-wide context: Among healthy controls, the CDR3 'QG' motif was associated with a particular HLA allele. The study compared the TCRbeta repertoires of patients with CD4+ T-cell large granular lymphocyte leukemia against the TCRbeta repertoires of healthy blood donors. Flow cytometry on FACSCanto II or FACSVerse showed that the purified fractions were more than 95% pure among lymphocytes.

The investigation overall reported the following: Main leukemic clonotypes were private to each patient, although roughly 26% of the main leukemic clonotypes were found at low frequency in the non-leukemic repertoires of other patients. TRBV06-family usage was enriched among the top patient clones (8/27) compared with healthy controls (2/35). CD4-sorted patient repertoires appeared more clonal than healthy CD4+ repertoires, and this difference persisted after removing the putative leukemic clones. The data were not HLA-matched, and the higher clonality in CD4+ T-LGLL than in CD8+ T-LGLL could be due to the relatively small sample size.

The CDR3 holds 16 amino acids from the cysteine to the phenylalanine. Only the CDR3 DNA stays, 48 bases, in frame from base 1. TCRbeta rearrangements were sequenced from genomic DNA using the immunoSEQ assay at survey resolution. Under the source paper's analysis protocol: In the TCR sequencing data, the lowest productive clonotype frequency that could be detected was 2.59 x 10-5. Only productive TCRbeta rearrangements, meaning sequences that were complete and in-frame, were kept for the analyses. The clonality of each sample was calculated as Simpson clonality in the immunoSEQ Analyzer version 3.0. Clones were grouped by frequency into very rare, small, medium, large (1-20%) or hyperexpanded (>20%) categories. Generation probabilities were estimated with OLGA 1.2.3, V-gene circos plots were generated with VDJtools, specificities were searched for in VDJdb, and CDR3 motifs were identified with GLIPH. This immuneACCESS table, as held by TCRdb, lists in-frame sequences with V and J called but not all clones. Of the missing ones, under half trace to an unresolved V gene in checked studies; the others have no known cause. V and J calls and clone size are as listed in that table; D and trimming were resolved from the DNA. This sample holds about 32,000 clones; approximately 72% were observed only once. The leading ten clones occupy about 2.4% of the sample.

Of note for this clone: The antigen this receptor binds is unknown. No clone much larger than this one lies a single base away; base qualities are absent.

The healthy controls were a few dozen blood donors, and the buffy coats of these donors were supplied by the Finnish Red Cross blood service. All TCR-sequenced material derived from peripheral blood: patient blood samples and healthy donor buffy coats. Peripheral blood mononuclear cells were isolated by Ficoll-Hypaque gradient centrifugation. CD4+ cells were magnetically purified from the buffy coats of healthy controls. Genomic DNA was extracted with the Gentra Puregene Cell and Tissue kit and quantified on a Qubit 2.0 fluorometer. Source material: CD4+ T cells from blood buffy coats. The sequence was collected from a human donor in good health. The V and J segments used are TRBV21-1 and TRBJ2-7; the DNA was not used to check the table's D call, TRBD2. TRBV21-1 is noted as a pseudogene. The CDR3 loop reads CASSKQTSGGRHEQYF. The DNA is TGTGCCAGCAGCAAACAGACTAGCGGGGGCCGCCACGAGCAGTACTTC.